Shown below are 27 T cell receptor beta chains from a single sample sequenced in a study of Graves' ophthalmopathy and Graves' hyperthyroidism listed by TCRdb under 2018. The instrument given in TCRdb is Illumina HiSeq 2000. For repertoire sequencing, TCR beta CDR3 regions were amplified from RNA transcripts. HTBI primers and the Qiagen OneStep RT-PCR kit were used in a first-round RT-PCR, which was followed by a second-round multiplex PCR, size selection and purification. The raw public data were reprocessed by TCRdb itself: fastp quality trimming at Q25, MiXCR clonotype calling, in-frame beta chains only. Identical CDR3 protein sequences are pooled into one entry, listed with their most common genes and DNA. This sample comprises fewer than 350,000 distinct CDR3 sequences, 15% to 20% of them detected only once. Of the sample, approximately 13% falls within the top ten clones. The material sequenced was peripheral blood. The receptors were sampled from an adult man with Graves' ophthalmopathy.

This clonotype was picked up a small number of times. The V and J genes are TRBV19 and TRBJ2-2; 8 bases align to TRBD1. Germline lookup yields CDR1 LNHDA and CDR2 SQIVND (reference sequence). The CDR3 is 15 amino acids. Trimming removed 7 bases from V and 3 bases from J; junction bases left unmatched: 7. CDR3 protein: CASNMRQGYTGELFF. The CDR3 DNA is TGTGCCAGTAACATGAGACAGGGGTACACCGGGGAGCTGTTTTTT. Full variable domain (missing parts from reference TRBV19 and TRBJ2-2): DGGITQSPKYLFRKEGQNVTLSCEQNLNHDAMYWYRQDPGQGLRLIYYSQIVNDFQKGDIAEGYSVSREKKESFPLTVTSAQKNPTAFYLCASNMRQGYTGELFFGEGSRLTVL.

Many counts were recorded for this clonotype. This sequence joins TRBV29-1 and TRBJ2-1; D ambiguous. The V and J ends lost 0 bases and 3 bases respectively, with 15 bases between them. CDR3 length: 16 residues. Germline V gene sequence: CDR1 SQVTM, CDR2 ANQGSEA. The CDR3 DNA reads TGCAGCGTTGAAGATGATAACGGTAGTTTCTACAATGAGCAGTTCTTC. Translation: CSVEDDNGSFYNEQFF.

This clonotype was found a few times. This chain links TRBV11-2 with TRBJ1-1; tentative D call: TRBD1 (5 bases). Trimming took 5 bases from V and 0 from J, leaving 16 bases between them. The CDR3 contains 16 residues. Germline loops: CDR1 SGHAT, CDR2 FQNNGV. As DNA, the CDR3 is TGTGCCAGCAGCGTATCCGGGGCGGTAATGAACACTGAAGCTTTCTTT. Its protein product is CASSVSGAVMNTEAFF. The full variable domain, in which reference TRBV11-2 and TRBJ1-1 provide the parts outside the CDR3, is EAGVAQSPRYKIIEKRQSVAFWCNPISGHATLYWYQQILGQGPKLLIQFQNNGVVDDSQLPKDRFSAERLKGVDSTLKIQPAKLEDSAVYLCASSVSGAVMNTEAFFGQGTRLTVV.

This clonotype was observed many times. The chain couples TRBV2 to TRBJ2-7, with D possibly TRBD1 on 6 matching bases. The CDR3 consists of 13 residues. V gave up 1 base and J gave up 6 bases, with 10 bases separating them. Germline V gene sequence: CDR1 SNHLY, CDR2 FYNNEI. In DNA form, the CDR3 reads TGTGCCAGCAGTGAAGAATTAGGGGGCGAGCAGTACTTC. The encoded protein is CASSEELGGEQYF.

This clonotype has at least ten counts. The chain is built from TRBV4-2 and TRBJ1-1; D not resolved. There are 16 residues in the CDR3. V shed 0 bases and J shed 3 bases, with 14 bases lying between them. The germline V gene has CDR1 LGHNA and CDR2 YNFKEQ. CDR3 sequence: CASSQELRVGDTEAFF. The CDR3 region has the DNA TGTGCCAGCAGCCAAGAATTAAGGGTTGGGGACACTGAAGCTTTCTTT.

This clonotype was counted many times. The chain recombines TRBV15 with TRBJ2-7; weak D call: TRBD1 (6 bases). V gave up 0 bases and J gave up 3 bases, with 12 bases separating them. Germline values: CDR1 LNHNV, CDR2 YYDKDF (reference sequence). The CDR3 totals 15 residues. The CDR3 is CATSRDRGGHYEQYF. CDR3 sequence (DNA): TGTGCCACCAGCAGAGATCGAGGGGGTCACTACGAGCAGTACTTC.

The sample holds many counts of this clonotype. The V and J genes are TRBV15 and TRBJ1-1; D remains ambiguous. The CDR3 covers 15 residues. Germline values: CDR1 LNHNV, CDR2 YYDKDF (reference sequence). V was shortened by 0 bases and J by 1 base, with 9 bases between the two germline ends. The CDR3 DNA follows: TGTGCCACCAGCAGAGACGGACGGGGGAACACTGAAGCTTTCTTT. The encoded protein is CATSRDGRGNTEAFF.

Many counts were recorded for this clonotype. In DNA form, the CDR3 reads TGTGCCAGCAGCTTACGGGGGGTTTTGGACACCGGGGAGCTGTTTTTT. As protein: CASSLRGVLDTGELFF. The V gene is TRBV13, the J gene TRBJ2-2; 7 positions match TRBD2. CDR1 and CDR2 (germline): PRHDT, FYEKMQ (reference sequence). V lost 2 bases, J lost 3 bases, and 6 bases stayed unmatched. This CDR3 region has 16 residues.

This clonotype was counted many times. This chain connects TRBV3-1 to TRBJ2-7; either TRBD1 or TRBD2 may fit D (5 bases each). This CDR3 is built from 12 residues. The germline V gene has CDR1 LGHDT and CDR2 YNNKEL (reference sequence). V lost 3 bases and J lost 5, with 8 bases in between. For the CDR3, the DNA is TGTGCCAGCAGCCAGGGGACCGACGAGCAGTACTTC. Protein product: CASSQGTDEQYF.

This clonotype was recorded many times. The chain joins TRBV7-2 to TRBJ1-2; unclear D gene. V was clipped by 4 bases and J by 3 bases, with 9 bases between them. Germline values: CDR1 SGHTA, CDR2 FQGNSA. The CDR3 is made up of 13 amino acids. CDR3 nucleotide sequence: TGTGCCAGCAGCTCCAGGAGTTACTATGGCTACACCTTC. Protein sequence: CASSSRSYYGYTF.

Many counts were recorded for this clonotype. This sequence joins TRBV30 and TRBJ1-2; D gene unclear. Trimming pared 3 bases from V and 4 bases from J, leaving 6 bases between. This CDR3 is built from 11 residues. Germline V gene lookup returns CDR1 GTSNPN and CDR2 SVGIG (reference sequence). As DNA, the CDR3 is TGTGCCTGGAGAGACCTCTATGGCTACACCTTC. It yields the protein CAWRDLYGYTF.

This clonotype was observed many times. V usage is TRBV5-1 and J usage is TRBJ1-1, with no clear D. The CDR3 sequence is 16 residues long. Trimming left V 0 bases short and J 0 bases short, with 12 bases between. Germline CDR1 and CDR2: SGHRS and YFSETQ. The CDR3 DNA reads TGCGCCAGCAGCTTGGGACTAAGAGGGTTGAACACTGAAGCTTTCTTT. Protein sequence: CASSLGLRGLNTEAFF.

This clonotype was counted at least ten times. The chain couples TRBV28 to TRBJ2-2; D is perhaps TRBD2 (6 bases). The CDR3 runs 15 residues. CDR1 MDHEN and CDR2 SYDVKM come from the germline V gene. Trimming pared 6 bases from V and 4 bases from J, leaving 15 bases between. CDR3 bases: TGTGCCAGCAGACCTACGGGACTGCTCACCGGGGAGCTGTTTTTT. Translating gives CASRPTGLLTGELFF.

This clonotype has a count of ten or more. The chain combines TRBV20-1 with TRBJ1-2; D is perhaps TRBD1 (6 bases). The CDR3 runs to 16 residues. Between the trimmed V and J ends, which lost 1 base and 0 bases, there was a span of 15 bases. Looked up from germline, CDR1 is DFQATT and CDR2 is SNEGSKA (reference sequence). CDR3 protein: CSARGSGDGTNYGYTF. The CDR3 DNA follows: TGCAGTGCTAGAGGGTCAGGGGATGGGACTAACTATGGCTACACCTTC.

This clonotype was counted ten times or more. The gene calls are TRBV9 and TRBJ2-7; possible D gene TRBD2, 6 bases. Germline CDR1 SGDLS, CDR2 YYNGEE. Trimming left V 5 bases short and J 2 bases short, with 14 bases between. The length of the CDR3 is 14 residues. The DNA for the CDR3 is TGTGCCAGCAGTCGCGGGACGGCTACCTACGAGCAGTACTTC. Translation gives CASSRGTATYEQYF.

This clonotype showed up many times. The chain recombines TRBV7-9 with TRBJ1-2; no definite D call. Germline values: CDR1 SEHNR, CDR2 FQNEAQ (reference sequence). V was shortened by 4 bases and J by 3 bases, with 12 bases between the two germline ends. The CDR3 is made up of 14 amino acids. CDR3 bases: TGTGCCAGCAGCTCCCCGACGGAACACTATGGCTACACCTTC. It codes for CASSSPTEHYGYTF.

V gene TRBV18 combines with J gene TRBJ1-1, with D maybe TRBD1 (6 bases). This CDR3 contains 16 residues. V was shortened by 3 bases and J by 4 bases, with 18 bases between the two germline ends. CDR1 and CDR2 from the germline V gene are KGHSH and LQKENI. The CDR3 loop is CASSPPDSLEFTEAFF. For the CDR3, the DNA is TGTGCCAGCTCACCTCCGGACAGCCTAGAATTCACTGAAGCTTTCTTT.

The rearrangement uses TRBV25-1 and TRBJ2-7; possibly TRBD1 for D (6 bases). V lost 2 bases and J lost 6, with 17 bases in between. The CDR3 is 15 amino acids. Per the germline V gene, CDR1 is MGHDK and CDR2 is SYGVNS. The CDR3 loop is CASSEIDPRRGEQYF. CDR3 DNA sequence: TGTGCCAGCAGTGAAATAGACCCCCGCAGGGGCGAGCAGTACTTC.

This clonotype appeared many times. The V call is TRBV20-1, the J call TRBJ2-7; 8 nucleotides line up with TRBD2. This CDR3 region has 14 residues. V was clipped by 0 bases and J by 0 bases; unmatched bases: 1. Germline V gene lookup returns CDR1 DFQATT and CDR2 SNEGSKA (reference sequence). Here the CDR3 DNA reads TGCAGTGCTAGAGATAGCGGGGACTCCTACGAGCAGTACTTC. Translation gives CSARDSGDSYEQYF.

This clonotype was observed many times. This chain links TRBV6-2 or TRBV6-3 with TRBJ1-1, with D uncertain. Germline V lookup: CDR1 MNHEY, CDR2 SVGEGT. Trimming stripped 8 bases from V and 4 bases from J, with 17 bases between. The length of the CDR3 is 14 residues. In nucleotides, the CDR3 is TGTGCCAGCTTTAAAGGGAGGTGGGGCACTGAAGCTTTCTTT. Encoded protein: CASFKGRWGTEAFF.

This clonotype was detected many times. The chain is built from TRBV13 and TRBJ2-7, with D uncertain. V lost 5 bases and J 2 bases, leaving 13 bases between the germline ends. The germline V gene encodes CDR1 PRHDT and CDR2 FYEKMQ (reference sequence). This CDR3 is 14 amino acids long. In DNA, the CDR3 is TGTGCCAGCAGCCTCCGGACCGGACCCTACGAGCAGTACTTC. The encoded protein is CASSLRTGPYEQYF.

This clonotype was picked up many times. The chain has TRBV27 and TRBJ2-5, with no clear D. This CDR3 is 13 amino acids long. Germline loops: CDR1 MNHEY, CDR2 SMNVEV (reference sequence). Trimming pared 3 bases from V and 4 bases from J, leaving 9 bases between. In DNA form, the CDR3 reads TGTGCCAGCAGTTTGCGATCCCGAGAGACCCAGTACTTC. Its protein is CASSLRSRETQYF.

This clonotype came up many times. At one boundary the junction diverges from the germline segment, which might be a read error. The chain couples TRBV12-3 or TRBV12-4 to TRBJ1-6, with TRBD1 matching 7 bases. This CDR3 contains 15 residues. The chain's CDR3 is CDSSPLDRWGSPLHF. CDR3 nucleotide sequence: TGTGACAGCAGTCCCTTGGACAGGTGGGGTTCACCCCTCCACTTT.

This clonotype was detected once. The rearrangement joins TRBV6-5 to TRBJ2-7, with D perhaps being TRBD1 or TRBD2 (5 bases each). The CDR3 is 13 residues long. V lost 0 bases to trimming and J lost 6 bases, with 9 bases between them. Looked up from germline, CDR1 is MNHEY and CDR2 is SVGAGI. CDR3 DNA sequence: TGTGCCAGCAGTTACTCTAATGGGGGCGAGCAGTACTTC. Its translation: CASSYSNGGEQYF.

This clonotype was counted at least ten times. CDR3 loop: CASSLVGPTDEQYF. CDR3 DNA: TGTGCCAGCAGCTTGGTTGGCCCAACAGACGAGCAGTACTTC. This chain links TRBV5-6 with TRBJ2-7; D not resolved. V lost 0 bases and J lost 5, with 12 bases in between. CDR1 SGHDT and CDR2 YYEEEE come from the germline V gene. This CDR3 contains 14 residues.

This clonotype was picked up many times. This rearrangement joins TRBV9 to TRBJ2-5; TRBD2 is a possible D gene (6 bases). CDR1 is SGDLS and CDR2 is YYNGEE in the germline V gene. The CDR3 has 14 residues. The V gene lost 4 bases and the J gene lost 5 bases, with 15 bases spanning the gap. The CDR3: CASSSGGVRETQYF. The CDR3, as DNA: TGTGCCAGCAGCTCCGGGGGTGTCCGGGAGACCCAGTACTTC.

This clonotype was detected many times. V is TRBV5-1 and J is TRBJ2-7, with D possibly matching TRBD2 (5 bases). Trimming took 0 bases from V and 2 from J, leaving 9 bases between them. Germline lookup yields CDR1 SGHRS and CDR2 YFSETQ. The CDR3 consists of 14 residues. This CDR3 is CASSLGGKAYEQYF. CDR3 bases: TGCGCCAGCAGCTTGGGAGGGAAAGCCTACGAGCAGTACTTC.